Listed here are 23 T cell receptor beta chains from one sample, sequenced in a study of Ad26.COV2.S vaccination and SARS-CoV-2 variants. Profiled with immunoSEQ multiplex PCR; TCRdb holds only in-frame clones, not every one. In the table there are around 170,000 clones, approximately 88% of which are singletons. Sample: peripheral blood, taken after recovery from COVID-19. Receptors originate from a human donor who had recovered from COVID-19.

The DNA of the CDR3 is TGTGCCAGCAGTTTTTCGAACCCCTCCTGGGACGATGGCTACACCTTC. It codes for CASSFSNPSWDDGYTF. The V call is TRBV28, the J call TRBJ1-2; D might be TRBD1 (5 bases). Trimming shortened V by 3 bases and J by 6 bases, and 20 bases separated the two germline ends. This CDR3 comprises 16 residues. CDR1 MDHEN and CDR2 SYDVKM come from the germline V gene.

The J gene is TRBJ2-7, the V gene TRBV28; the D is unclear. Trimming took 5 bases from V and 2 from J, leaving 16 bases between them. Looked up from germline, CDR1 is MDHEN and CDR2 is SYDVKM. The CDR3 is 15 residues long. CDR3 bases: TGTGCCAGCAGTGCAGTCCAGAACGGAGCCTACGAGCAGTACTTC. Translating gives CASSAVQNGAYEQYF.

This rearrangement joins TRBV7-3 to TRBJ2-7; the D gene is possibly TRBD1 (6 bases). Trimming cost V 2 bases and J 5 bases, with 7 bases left between them. CDR3 length equals 12 residues. Germline V CDR1 and CDR2: SGHTA, FQGTGA. This CDR3 is CASSLAGDEQYF. The CDR3 region has the DNA TGTGCCAGCAGCTTAGCAGGGGACGAGCAGTACTTC.

This clone has just a few counts. The chain combines TRBV11-3 with TRBJ2-7; 11 bases line up with TRBD2. The length of the CDR3 is 15 residues. V lost 5 bases to trimming and J lost 4 bases; unmatched junction nucleotides: 7. Germline V lookup: CDR1 SGHNT, CDR2 YENEEA. CDR3 region: CASSRGGTSGYEQYF. CDR3 DNA: TGTGCCAGCAGCCGCGGTGGGACTAGCGGTTACGAGCAGTACTTC.

This sequence joins TRBV7-2 and TRBJ1-1; D possibly corresponds to TRBD1 (5 bases). Trimming cost V 5 bases and J 0 bases, with 10 bases left between them. Per the germline V gene, CDR1 is SGHTA and CDR2 is FQGNSA. The CDR3 totals 14 residues. This chain's CDR3 is CASSPQGLNTEAFF. Here the CDR3 DNA reads TGTGCCAGCAGCCCCCAGGGCCTGAACACTGAAGCTTTCTTT.

DNA of the CDR3: TGTGCCAGCAGCTTAGATCGGGCCAGGGGCCCCTCGAATGAGCAGTTCTTC. Protein sequence: CASSLDRARGPSNEQFF. V is TRBV11-2 and J is TRBJ2-1, with TRBD1 as a possible D gene (6 bases). The V and J ends lost 0 bases and 7 bases respectively, with 19 bases between them. CDR1 and CDR2 (germline): SGHAT, FQNNGV. The CDR3 extends over 17 amino acids.

This chain links TRBV9 with TRBJ1-2; D unclear. V lost 0 bases to trimming and J lost 8 bases, with 8 bases between them. This CDR3 has 12 residues. The V gene's germline CDR1 is SGDLS and CDR2 YYNGEE. CDR3 loop: CASSVEGRGYTF. For the CDR3, the DNA is TGTGCCAGCAGCGTAGAAGGTAGGGGCTACACCTTC.

The chain links TRBV7-8 to TRBJ1-5; the D gene is possibly TRBD1 (5 bases). The V end lost 0 bases, the J end lost 6 bases, and 15 bases lay between the germline ends. The germline V gene has CDR1 SGHVS and CDR2 FQNEAQ. This CDR3 has 16 amino acids. CDR3 in DNA: TGTGCCAGCAGCTTAGCTCGACAGACTAGAGGTCAGCCCCAGCATTTT. It yields the protein CASSLARQTRGQPQHF.

V is TRBV11-2 and J is TRBJ2-1, with TRBD1 identical over 10 bases. CDR1 is SGHAT and CDR2 is FQNNGV in the germline V gene. Trimming cost V 5 bases and J 8 bases; bases outside gene matches: 9. There are 15 residues in the CDR3. CDR3 protein: CASSRPGQGSDEQFF. CDR3 nucleotide sequence: TGTGCCAGCAGCCGTCCGGGACAGGGGTCGGATGAGCAGTTCTTC.

This clone was seen a few times. The V call is TRBV12-5, the J call TRBJ1-5, with 7 bases matching TRBD1. This CDR3 has 17 residues. J lost 1 base, V lost 1 base, and 7 bases had no gene match. Germline V gives CDR1 LGHNT, CDR2 FRNRAP. Here the CDR3 DNA reads TGTGCTAGTGGTTTGGAAACCACAGGGGAAAGCAATCAGCCCCAGCATTTT. Its translation is CASGLETTGESNQPQHF. The whole variable domain, filled in from reference TRBV12-5 and TRBJ1-5, reads DARVTQTPRHKVTEMGQEVTMRCQPILGHNTVFWYRQTMMQGLELLAYFRNRAPLDDSGMPKDRFSAEMPDATLATLKIQPSEPRDSAVYFCASGLETTGESNQPQHFGDGTRLSIL.

The CDR3 here is CATSYSTGELFF. In DNA form, the CDR3 reads TGTGCCACCAGCTACAGTACCGGGGAGCTGTTTTTT. This chain joins TRBV24-1 and TRBJ2-2; D is unclear. Per the germline V gene, CDR1 is KGHDR and CDR2 is SFDVKD. The CDR3 loop spans 12 amino acids. Trimming cost V 7 bases and J 5 bases, with 7 bases left between them.

This chain joins TRBV27 and TRBJ2-7; 9 bases match TRBD2. The germline V gene encodes CDR1 MNHEY and CDR2 SMNVEV (reference sequence). The CDR3 consists of 14 residues. The V and J ends lost 6 bases and 6 bases, in that order; junction bases with no gene match: 9. CDR3 residues: CASRAGGALAEQYF. The DNA of the CDR3 is TGTGCCAGCAGGGCGGGAGGGGCACTGGCCGAGCAGTACTTC.

This clone was detected only once. V gene TRBV7-6 combines with J gene TRBJ2-2; D may be TRBD2 (5 bases). V lost 1 base, J lost 1 base, and 10 bases lay in between. From germline, CDR1 is SGHVS and CDR2 FNYEAQ. There are 16 residues in the CDR3. In DNA form, the CDR3 reads TGTGCCAGCAGCTTAGAGGGAGCGGTGAACACCGGGGAGCTGTTTTTT. The encoded protein is CASSLEGAVNTGELFF.

This chain uses TRBV6-5 with TRBJ2-1; 10 positions agree with TRBD2. The CDR3 length is 14 residues. CDR1 and CDR2 from the germline V gene are MNHEY and SVGAGI. V dropped 5 bases and J dropped 8; count of bases not matched to a gene: 6. CDR3 residues: CASSISSGGYEQFF. CDR3 bases: TGTGCCAGCAGTATCTCTAGCGGGGGATATGAGCAGTTCTTC.

The chain recombines TRBV7-2 with TRBJ2-1; 12 bases are shared with TRBD2. Trimming cost V 0 bases and J 8 bases; bases outside gene matches: 5. Germline V lookup: CDR1 SGHTA, CDR2 FQGNSA. The CDR3 has 16 residues. The CDR3 spells CASSLAELAGGHEQFF. Written as DNA, the CDR3 is TGTGCCAGCAGCTTAGCCGAACTAGCGGGGGGCCATGAGCAGTTCTTC.

The chain is built from TRBV19 and TRBJ1-2; 11 bases are shared with TRBD1. This CDR3 comprises 17 residues. J was trimmed by 0 bases and V by 6 bases; bases with no gene match: 9. Germline CDR1 reads LNHDA; CDR2 reads SQIVND (reference sequence). CDR3 protein: CASRSTGTGGANYGYTF. The CDR3 bases are TGTGCCAGTAGGTCGACCGGGACAGGGGGAGCTAACTATGGCTACACCTTC.

The chain employs TRBV9 and TRBJ2-1, with 12 positions matching TRBD2. V was pared by 1 base and J by 9 bases, with 11 bases of the junction left unmatched. The CDR3 length is 17 residues. The germline CDR1 and CDR2 sequences are SGDLS and YYNGEE. The CDR3 DNA reads TGTGCCAGCAGCGTAAAGGCTAGCGGGAGGGCCCCCCCTGAGCAGTTCTTC. Translation: CASSVKASGRAPPEQFF.

V and J are TRBV2 and TRBJ1-5, with D possibly TRBD1 on 6 matching bases. The germline V gene has CDR1 SNHLY and CDR2 FYNNEI. V lost 2 bases and J lost 0, with 23 bases in between. CDR3 length: 20 amino acids. The CDR3 loop reads CASSESAWTEGFYSNQPQHF. CDR3 bases: TGTGCCAGCAGTGAAAGTGCGTGGACAGAGGGATTCTATAGCAATCAGCCCCAGCATTTT. Looking up the rest from reference TRBV2 and TRBJ1-5 gives the full variable domain: EPEVTQTPSHQVTQMGQEVILRCVPISNHLYFYWYRQILGQKVEFLVSFYNNEISEKSEIFDDQFSVERPDGSNFTLKIRSTKLEDSAMYFCASSESAWTEGFYSNQPQHFGDGTRLSIL.

J is TRBJ2-1 and V is TRBV5-1; 11 nucleotides align to TRBD1. Trimming removed 4 bases from V and 6 bases from J; junction bases left unmatched: 3. Germline V CDR1 and CDR2: SGHRS, YFSETQ. The CDR3 loop spans 14 amino acids. CDR3 in DNA: TGCGCCAGCAGCACCGGACAGGGGGCCAATGAGCAGTTCTTC. Translating gives CASSTGQGANEQFF.

The chain is built from TRBV6-5 and TRBJ1-6; TRBD1 is a possible D gene (5 bases). V was trimmed by 6 bases and J by 9 bases, leaving 15 bases between them. The V gene's germline CDR1 is MNHEY and CDR2 SVGAGI. This CDR3 has 14 amino acids. The CDR3 region is CASSLGGWGSPLHF. The CDR3 nucleotides read TGTGCCAGCAGCCTGGGGGGGTGGGGTTCACCCCTCCACTTT.

The V and J genes are TRBV2 and TRBJ2-1; 8 bases line up with TRBD2. Trimming removed 3 bases from V and 8 bases from J; junction bases left unmatched: 6. The CDR3 has 14 residues. From germline, CDR1 is SNHLY and CDR2 FYNNEI. DNA for the CDR3: TGTGCCAGCAGTGAGGGGCTAGCGGGTTATGAGCAGTTCTTC. Amino acid sequence: CASSEGLAGYEQFF.

The J gene is TRBJ2-5, the V gene TRBV30; TRBD2 matches at 9 bases. V shed 1 base, J shed 2 bases, and the junction held 5 bases outside the gene matches. Germline loops: CDR1 GTSNPN, CDR2 SVGIG (reference sequence). This CDR3 contains 15 residues. The CDR3 region is CAWSGVAGAQETQYF. CDR3 nucleotide sequence: TGTGCCTGGAGTGGGGTAGCGGGAGCGCAAGAGACCCAGTACTTC.

V is TRBV11-2 and J is TRBJ2-7; weak D call: TRBD2 (5 bases). Trimming cost V 5 bases and J 7 bases, with 21 bases left between them. This CDR3 has 15 residues. Germline values: CDR1 SGHAT, CDR2 FQNNGV. The CDR3 bases are TGTGCCAGCAGCCAAGGACGGGAACCTTCGGGAGAGCAGTACTTC. Translation: CASSQGREPSGEQYF.